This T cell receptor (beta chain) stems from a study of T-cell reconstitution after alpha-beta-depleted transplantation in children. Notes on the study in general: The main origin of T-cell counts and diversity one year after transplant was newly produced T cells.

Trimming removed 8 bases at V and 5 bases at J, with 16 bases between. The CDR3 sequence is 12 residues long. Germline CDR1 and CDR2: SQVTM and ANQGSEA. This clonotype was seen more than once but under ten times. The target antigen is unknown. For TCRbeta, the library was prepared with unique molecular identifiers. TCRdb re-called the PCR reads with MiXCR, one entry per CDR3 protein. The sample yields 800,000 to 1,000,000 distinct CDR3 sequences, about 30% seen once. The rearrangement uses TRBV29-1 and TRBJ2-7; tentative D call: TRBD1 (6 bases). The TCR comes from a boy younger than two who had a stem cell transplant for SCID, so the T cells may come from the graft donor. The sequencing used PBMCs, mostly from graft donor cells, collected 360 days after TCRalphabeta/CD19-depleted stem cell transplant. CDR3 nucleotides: TGCAGCATTACAGACAGGAAGGACGAGCAGTACTTC. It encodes CSITDRKDEQYF.